The entry below describes one T cell receptor (beta chain). Its antigen remains unknown. The data were obtained in a study of cytomegalovirus exposure and HLA in healthy donors. General study findings and limits: The study labeled more than 150 TCR beta chains cytomegalovirus-associated.

Primers included in the PCR were 60 Vbeta and 13 Jbeta primers. The table came from immunoSEQ multiplex PCR; TCRdb's copy has only in-frame clones and leaves some out. The data contain over 80,000 clones, roughly 79% of them singletons. The germline CDR1 and CDR2 sequences are SGHNT and YYREEE (reference sequence). This CDR3 region has 16 residues. Trimming at V came to 0 bases and at J to 5 bases, leaving 6 bases not matched to a gene. The chain links TRBV5-4 to TRBJ1-2; TRBD1 agrees at 11 bases. The receptor was derived from a female donor in good health and CMV-seronegative. The sequencing sample was made of PBMCs. CDR3 residues: CASSLAGTGGFYGYTF. The CDR3, as DNA: TGTGCCAGCAGCTTGGCGGGGACAGGGGGTTTTTATGGCTACACCTTC.